The 19 T cell receptor beta chains given below trace back to one sample, sequenced in a study of CD8+ T cells in alopecia areata. RNA was extracted and reverse transcribed into cDNA as the sequencing template. Assay: immunoSEQ multiplex PCR; the TCRdb copy retains only in-frame clones and omits some. The repertoire includes under 250,000 clones, less than 75% of them detected once, and more than 1.5% sits in the top ten. The treatment: oral pan-JAK inhibitor, 5-10 mg twice daily. The input for sequencing was CD4+ T cells sorted from blood, taken at week 4, from a patient treated with tofacitinib. The receptors shown here come from a human donor with alopecia areata.

This clone has only one observation. The genes are TRBV30 and TRBJ1-1; the D gene is possibly TRBD1 (6 bases). V was clipped by 7 bases and J by 2 bases, with 14 bases between them. The CDR3 contains 13 residues. Per germline, CDR1 GTSNPN and CDR2 SVGIG (reference sequence). The CDR3 here is CASADRDNTEAFF. In DNA, the CDR3 is TGTGCCTCCGCGGACAGAGATAACACTGAAGCTTTCTTT.

This chain links TRBV2 with TRBJ1-2; a weak D match, TRBD1 (5 bases). This CDR3 region has 13 residues. From germline, CDR1 is SNHLY and CDR2 FYNNEI. V was clipped by 7 bases and J by 3 bases, with 12 bases between them. The CDR3 DNA reads TGTGCCAGCATCCCGGGACCGCACTATGGCTACACCTTC. It translates to CASIPGPHYGYTF.

In DNA, the CDR3 is TGCGCCAGCAGCCAAGTGGACCTTACCTGGTACACTGAAGCTTTCTTT. Residues: CASSQVDLTWYTEAFF. The chain joins TRBV4-3 to TRBJ1-1; no firm D call. Germline V gene lookup returns CDR1 LGHNA and CDR2 YSLEER. The CDR3 spans 16 residues. The V gene lost 1 base and the J gene lost 3 bases, with 15 bases spanning the gap.

On this clone itself: The same CDR3 also results from other DNA sequences found in this sample. The V gene is TRBV20-1, the J gene TRBJ2-3; D not resolved. With 6 bases removed from V and 2 bases from J, the gap between germline ends came to 6 bases. The CDR3 covers 11 residues. CDR1 and CDR2 from the germline V gene are DFQATT and SNEGSKA (reference sequence). CDR3 in amino acids: CSATNTDTQYF. The CDR3 DNA reads as TGCAGTGCAACGAACACAGATACGCAGTATTTT.

This clone has more than one count but fewer than ten. The chain couples TRBV19 to TRBJ1-1; D gene ambiguous. Germline V gene data show CDR1 as LNHDA and CDR2 as SQIVND (reference sequence). This CDR3 is 14 amino acids long. Trimming removed 3 bases from V and 0 bases from J, with 8 bases in between. CDR3 loop: CASSMMLVNTEAFF. The CDR3 DNA reads as TGTGCCAGTAGTATGATGTTGGTGAACACTGAAGCTTTCTTT.

This rearrangement joins TRBV29-1 to TRBJ1-1; no reliable D call. V lost 6 bases, J lost 11 bases, and 16 bases lay in between. The germline CDR1 and CDR2 sequences are SQVTM and ANQGSEA. This CDR3 is built from 11 residues. DNA of the CDR3: TGCAGCGTGGTGCAGGAGATTCTGGCTTTCTTT. Residues: CSVVQEILAFF.

The V gene is TRBV4-2, the J gene TRBJ2-3, with 8 positions matching TRBD2. Germline CDR1 is LGHNA and CDR2 is YNFKEQ. This CDR3 spans 16 amino acids. The V segment lost 2 bases and the J segment 2 bases; nucleotides outside the gene matches: 6. This CDR3 is CASSQRGGDFTDTQYF. The CDR3 nucleotides read TGTGCCAGCAGCCAACGGGGGGGGGACTTCACAGATACGCAGTATTTT.

The chain uses TRBV9 and TRBJ1-4, with D maybe TRBD1 (5 bases). The CDR3 has 13 residues. From germline, CDR1 is SGDLS and CDR2 YYNGEE. With 3 bases removed from V and 7 bases from J, the gap between germline ends came to 10 bases. The CDR3 region has the DNA TGTGCCAGCAGCGGCCAGGGAACTGAAAAACTGTTTTTT. It specifies CASSGQGTEKLFF. Full variable domain (rest looked up from reference TRBV9 and TRBJ1-4): DSGVTQTPKHLITATGQRVTLRCSPRSGDLSVYWYQQSLDQGLQFLIQYYNGEERAKGNILERFSAQQFPDLHSELNLSSLELGDSALYFCASSGQGTEKLFFGSGTQLSVL.

The sample holds a few counts of this clone. The chain recombines TRBV10-2 with TRBJ2-6; TRBD1 is a possible D gene (5 bases). Germline V lookup: CDR1 WSHSY, CDR2 SAAADI. The CDR3 is 13 residues long. V was pared by 7 bases and J by 6 bases, with 10 bases between. Here the CDR3 reads CASTVGEANVLTF. The CDR3 DNA sequence: TGCGCCAGCACCGTAGGGGAGGCCAACGTCCTGACTTTC.

V and J are TRBV30 and TRBJ1-1; D is undetermined. Germline V CDR1 and CDR2: GTSNPN, SVGIG (reference sequence). Between the trimmed V and J ends, which lost 2 bases and 5 bases, there was a span of 9 bases. This CDR3 spans 12 amino acids. This CDR3 reads CAWSQRDTEAFF. In nucleotides, the CDR3 is TGTGCCTGGAGTCAGAGAGATACTGAAGCTTTCTTT.

The genes are TRBV11-2 and TRBJ1-4, with D perhaps TRBD1 (5 bases). V was clipped by 2 bases and J by 8 bases, with 15 bases between them. Germline CDR1 and CDR2: SGHAT and FQNNGV. This CDR3 has 15 amino acids. The CDR3 protein is CASSLRQGKGEKLFF. The CDR3 DNA reads TGTGCCAGCAGCTTACGCCAGGGCAAGGGAGAAAAACTGTTTTTT.

A note on this clone: Because the CDR3 is missing its conserved closing phenylalanine or tryptophan, this is likely a read error. This chain connects TRBV6-5 to TRBJ1-1; D is unresolved. The CDR3 is 14 amino acids. In germline, CDR1 is MNHEY, CDR2 SVGAGI. V lost 7 bases, J lost 6 bases, and 18 bases lay in between. CDR3: CASKGEAAYAEAFL. The CDR3 DNA sequence: TGTGCCAGCAAGGGAGAGGCGGCATACGCTGAAGCTTTCCTT.

This clone came up a few times. The same CDR3 can be traced to other DNA sequences in this sample. The chain recombines TRBV9 with TRBJ2-7, with D maybe TRBD2 (5 bases). V gave up 0 bases and J gave up 0 bases, with 7 bases separating them. This CDR3 has 14 residues. Germline CDR1 SGDLS, CDR2 YYNGEE. The CDR3 sequence is CASSVASSSYEQYF. CDR3 in DNA: TGTGCCAGCAGCGTAGCTAGCTCCTCCTACGAGCAGTACTTC.

This chain links TRBV23-1 with TRBJ2-7; tentatively, D is TRBD1 or TRBD2 (5 bases each). TRBV23-1 is treated as an ORF (open reading frame) with a function not yet certain. With 6 bases removed from V and 1 base from J, the gap between germline ends came to 10 bases. This CDR3 region has 13 residues. The CDR3 DNA reads TGCGCCAGCAGGGGACGGTCATCCTACGAGCAGTACTTC. Its translation: CASRGRSSYEQYF.

This clone turned up a few times. The genes are TRBV29-1 and TRBJ2-1, with 12 bases aligning to TRBD2. The CDR3 has 14 residues. The ends lost 4 bases at V and 10 bases at J; junction bases unmatched: 8. Germline-derived CDR1 and CDR2 are SQVTM and ANQGSEA. This chain's CDR3 is CSVVGLAGPWEQFF. CDR3 bases: TGCAGCGTTGTAGGACTAGCGGGGCCCTGGGAGCAGTTCTTC.

This clone was observed a few times. The V gene is TRBV9, the J gene TRBJ2-1, with D possibly being TRBD2 (6 bases). The V end was cut by 10 bases, the J end by 14 bases, with 19 bases between. There are 11 residues in the CDR3. Germline assignment: CDR1 SGDLS and CDR2 YYNGEE. The CDR3 nucleotides read TGTGCCCCCGACCCCTCTAGCGTTAAGTTCTTC. This gives the protein CAPDPSSVKFF.

This clone was seen more than once but under ten times. The chain joins TRBV27 to TRBJ1-1; 9 bases map to TRBD1. Trimming at V came to 3 bases and at J to 7 bases, leaving 3 bases not matched to a gene. Per the germline V gene, CDR1 is MNHEY and CDR2 is SMNVEV (reference sequence). The CDR3 spans 13 residues. CDR3 DNA sequence: TGTGCCAGCAGTTTTGGACAGGGGAGTGAAGCTTTCTTT. Its translation is CASSFGQGSEAFF.

The CDR3 DNA reads TGTGCCAGCACCCCCAGGTCAGGGACACAGCAGTTCTTC. Amino acids: CASTPRSGTQQFF. V gene TRBV6-6 combines with J gene TRBJ2-1, with D possibly matching TRBD1 (6 bases). Germline V gene data show CDR1 as MNHNY and CDR2 as SVGAGI (reference sequence). Trimming left V 7 bases short and J 11 bases short, with 18 bases between. The length of the CDR3 is 13 residues.

The rearrangement links TRBV30 to TRBJ2-2; D is unresolved. The CDR3 is made up of 15 amino acids. Germline V gene lookup returns CDR1 GTSNPN and CDR2 SVGIG (reference sequence). The ends were cut back, 3 bases at V and 1 base at J, with 12 bases in the middle. Here the CDR3 reads CAWRPGGKNTGELFF. The DNA of the CDR3 is TGTGCCTGGAGGCCCGGTGGGAAGAACACCGGGGAGCTGTTTTTT.